What follows are 9 T cell receptor beta chains derived from one specimen sequenced in a study of blood T cell repertoires in COVID-19. Using immunoSEQ multiplex PCR, the repertoire was profiled, and TCRdb retains in-frame clones only, with some absent. The sample carries 200,000 to 250,000 clones, over 80% recorded once. The sequenced sample was peripheral blood. The receptors come from a man younger than 45 with COVID-19, enrolled during active disease.

The V gene is TRBV9, the J gene TRBJ2-7; D possibly corresponds to TRBD2 (6 bases). CDR3 size: 14 residues. The germline CDR1 and CDR2 sequences are SGDLS and YYNGEE. The V end lost 2 bases, the J end lost 5 bases, and 14 bases lay between the germline ends. The CDR3 region is CASSVHGTLDEQYF. The CDR3 nucleotides read TGTGCCAGCAGCGTGCACGGGACTCTTGACGAGCAGTACTTC.

The rearrangement uses TRBV15 and TRBJ2-3, with TRBD2 matching over 9 bases. This CDR3 is built from 16 residues. The germline V gene encodes CDR1 LNHNV and CDR2 YYDKDF (reference sequence). J lost 4 bases, V lost 3 bases, and 8 bases had no gene match. The CDR3, as DNA: TGTGCCACCAGCAGGGGGATAGCGGGAGTTTCAGATACGCAGTATTTT. Its translation is CATSRGIAGVSDTQYF.

The J gene is TRBJ2-2, the V gene TRBV24-1; TRBD2 aligns across 7 bases. There are 17 residues in the CDR3. CDR1 is KGHDR, CDR2 SFDVKD, per germline. J was trimmed by 6 bases and V by 3 bases; bases with no gene match: 12. For the CDR3, the DNA is TGTGCCACCAGTGATCCTCGACTAGGGAGGGGTCCCGGGGAGCTGTTTTTT. Its protein is CATSDPRLGRGPGELFF.

The chain recombines TRBV4-1 with TRBJ2-3; 13 positions agree with TRBD2. Per germline, CDR1 MGHRA and CDR2 YSYEKL. The CDR3 extends over 17 amino acids. The V gene end was trimmed by 0 bases and the J gene end by 4 bases; junction bases not matched to a gene: 4. In DNA, the CDR3 is TGCGCCAGCAGCCAAGATGGACTAGCGGGGGAAGCAGATACGCAGTATTTT. This gives the protein CASSQDGLAGEADTQYF.

The rearrangement uses TRBV6-5 and TRBJ1-2; 9 nucleotides match TRBD1. Germline V gene sequence: CDR1 MNHEY, CDR2 SVGAGI. The CDR3 is made up of 12 amino acids. Germline trimming cut 7 bases from V and 7 bases from J; bases unmatched to any gene: 4. The CDR3 protein is CASMDRGSGYTF. DNA for the CDR3: TGTGCCAGCATGGACAGGGGCAGTGGCTACACCTTC.

The V and J genes are TRBV19 and TRBJ1-5; TRBD1 is a possible D gene (6 bases). Germline V CDR1 and CDR2: LNHDA, SQIVND (reference sequence). This CDR3 has 14 amino acids. Trimming took off 7 bases at V and 4 bases at J, with 14 bases between the two ends. The CDR3 region has the DNA TGTGCCAGTACCCGGCAGGGGATGAATCAGCCCCAGCATTTT. Translated, it gives CASTRQGMNQPQHF.

The V and J genes are TRBV6-5 and TRBJ2-6; D remains unclear. Trimming shortened V by 6 bases and J by 0 bases, and 9 bases separated the two germline ends. CDR3 length equals 15 residues. Per the germline V gene, CDR1 is MNHEY and CDR2 is SVGAGI. The CDR3 DNA follows: TGTGCCAGCAGATACCAATCCTCTGGGGCCAACGTCCTGACTTTC. Translation gives CASRYQSSGANVLTF.

The chain employs TRBV6-6 and TRBJ1-1; 8 bases line up with TRBD1. Germline V gene data show CDR1 as MNHNY and CDR2 as SVGAGI (reference sequence). The V and J ends lost 7 bases and 7 bases, in that order; junction bases with no gene match: 8. The CDR3 contains 13 residues. The CDR3 protein is CASKIQGGGEAFF. The CDR3 coding sequence is TGTGCCAGCAAAATACAGGGGGGGGGTGAAGCTTTCTTT.

The chain uses TRBV7-9 and TRBJ2-1; possibly TRBD1 for D (6 bases). The CDR3 is 12 residues long. Trimming cost V 2 bases and J 10 bases, with 9 bases left between them. Per germline, CDR1 SEHNR and CDR2 FQNEAQ (reference sequence). In nucleotides, the CDR3 is TGTGCCAGCAGCTTAATGGGGGCCGAGCAGTTCTTC. Translated: CASSLMGAEQFF.